These 16 T cell receptor beta chains originate from one sample sequenced in a study of cytomegalovirus exposure and HLA in healthy donors. The PCR employed 60 Vbeta primers together with 13 Jbeta primers. Here immunoSEQ multiplex PCR was the method, and the copy in TCRdb shows in-frame clones only, minus some. Counted here are about 94,000 clones, roughly 72% occurring once; the ten biggest clones make up 20% to 25%. Sequenced input: PBMCs. These receptors were obtained from a man younger than 45 in good health and CMV-seropositive.

The chain has TRBV28 and TRBJ2-7; D perhaps matches TRBD2 (5 bases). V was trimmed by 3 bases and J by 3 bases, leaving 15 bases between them. CDR1 MDHEN and CDR2 SYDVKM come from the germline V gene. The CDR3 has 15 residues. CDR3 DNA: TGTGCCAGCAGTTTTCCCCCCGGCGGGCACTACGAGCAGTACTTC. Its translation is CASSFPPGGHYEQYF.

This chain uses TRBV5-6 with TRBJ2-7; 12 bases align to TRBD1. The CDR3 contains 15 residues. Germline V gene data show CDR1 as SGHDT and CDR2 as YYEEEE. The V and J ends lost 2 bases and 7 bases, in that order; junction bases with no gene match: 7. The CDR3 region has the DNA TGTGCCAGCAGCTTACCGGGACAGGGGGCATGGGAGCAGTACTTC. This codes for CASSLPGQGAWEQYF.

This chain joins TRBV7-6 and TRBJ2-1; 13 bases align to TRBD2. The germline CDR1 and CDR2 sequences are SGHVS and FNYEAQ. The V segment lost 3 bases and the J segment 5 bases; nucleotides outside the gene matches: 1. CDR3 length equals 15 residues. CDR3 in amino acids: CASSLGTSGNNEQFF. The CDR3 coding sequence is TGTGCCAGCAGCTTGGGGACTAGCGGGAACAATGAGCAGTTCTTC. The full variable domain, completed using reference TRBV7-6 and TRBJ2-1, is GAGVSQSPRYKVTKRGQDVALRCDPISGHVSLYWYRQALGQGPEFLTYFNYEAQQDKSGLPNDRFSAERPEGSISTLTIQRTEQRDSAMYRCASSLGTSGNNEQFFGPGTRLTVL.

V gene TRBV7-6 combines with J gene TRBJ1-1; D perhaps matches TRBD1 (6 bases). Germline values: CDR1 SGHVS, CDR2 FNYEAQ. Trimming took off 0 bases at V and 7 bases at J, with 9 bases between the two ends. The CDR3 totals 13 residues. The CDR3 is CASSLALQGEAFF. In nucleotides, the CDR3 is TGTGCCAGCAGCTTAGCCTTACAGGGTGAAGCTTTCTTT.

This clone was recorded a few times. This chain connects TRBV5-4 to TRBJ1-1, with TRBD1 matching 10 bases. The trim removed 4 bases at V and 7 bases at J, leaving 7 bases unmatched. Germline CDR1 reads SGHNT; CDR2 reads YYREEE (reference sequence). This CDR3 is 14 amino acids long. DNA for the CDR3: TGTGCCAGCAGCCTCCCGGGACAGGGGATTGAAGCTTTCTTT. It specifies CASSLPGQGIEAFF. The whole variable domain, filled in from reference TRBV5-4 and TRBJ1-1, reads ETGVTQSPTHLIKTRGQQVTLRCSSQSGHNTVSWYQQALGQGPQFIFQYYREEENGRGNFPPRFSGLQFPNYSSELNVNALELDDSALYLCASSLPGQGIEAFFGQGTRLTVV.

This rearrangement joins TRBV28 to TRBJ2-5, with D perhaps matching TRBD2 (5 bases). The germline gives CDR1 MDHEN, CDR2 SYDVKM. V dropped 2 bases and J dropped 3 bases, with 13 bases sitting between them. This CDR3 contains 15 residues. The CDR3 is CASSLIRGGEETQYF. The CDR3, as DNA: TGTGCCAGCAGTTTAATTCGCGGAGGAGAAGAGACCCAGTACTTC. Supplemented by reference TRBV28 and TRBJ2-5, the full variable domain reads DVKVTQSSRYLVKRTGEKVFLECVQDMDHENMFWYRQDPGLGLRLIYFSYDVKMKEKGDIPEGYSVSREKKERFSLILESASTNQTSMYLCASSLIRGGEETQYFGPGTRLLVL.

The rearrangement uses TRBV28 and TRBJ2-3; 10 nucleotides match TRBD2. In germline, CDR1 is MDHEN, CDR2 SYDVKM. The CDR3 runs 17 residues. V gave up 4 bases and J gave up 1 base; unmatched junction bases: 8. In DNA form, the CDR3 reads TGTGCCAGCAGTTCCGAGAGGCTAGCGGGGGGCACAGATACGCAGTATTTT. Its translation: CASSSERLAGGTDTQYF.

There are a few counts of this clone. The chain combines TRBV5-8 with TRBJ1-4, with a weak D call TRBD1 (5 bases). This CDR3 contains 14 residues. The germline CDR1 and CDR2 sequences are SGHTS and YDEGEE. V was pared by 1 base and J by 6 bases, with 10 bases between. CDR3 sequence (DNA): TGTGCCAGCAGCTTGTGGCGGGACCATGAAAAACTGTTTTTT. Translation gives CASSLWRDHEKLFF.

This clone has just a few counts. The rearrangement links TRBV7-2 to TRBJ2-1, with D unclear. The germline gives CDR1 SGHTA, CDR2 FQGNSA. The CDR3 is 13 residues long. V lost 5 bases to trimming and J lost 6 bases, with 11 bases between them. The CDR3 DNA sequence: TGTGCCAGCAGCCCTATCCCCTCCAATGAGCAGTTCTTC. This translates into CASSPIPSNEQFF.

The chain combines TRBV29-1 with TRBJ1-1; D unclear. Trimming removed 3 bases from V and 2 bases from J, with 10 bases in between. Per germline, CDR1 SQVTM and CDR2 ANQGSEA. The length of the CDR3 is 13 residues. CDR3 DNA: TGCAGCGTTGACCGGGGAATAAACACTGAAGCTTTCTTT. Translated: CSVDRGINTEAFF.

CDR3: CASSPTGDSNQPQHF. The DNA for the CDR3 is TGTGCCAGCAGCCCCACCGGGGATAGCAATCAGCCCCAGCATTTT. The gene calls are TRBV9 and TRBJ1-5; no definite D call. Germline-derived CDR1 and CDR2 are SGDLS and YYNGEE. Trimming pared 4 bases from V and 0 bases from J, leaving 11 bases between. The CDR3 is 15 amino acids.

Only one count was recorded for this clone. V and J are TRBV9 and TRBJ2-1; tentative D call: TRBD2 (6 bases). CDR1 is SGDLS and CDR2 is YYNGEE in the germline V gene. The CDR3 covers 19 residues. The ends were cut back, 0 bases at V and 4 bases at J, with 23 bases in the middle. This CDR3 is CASSVAPDLFEGGYNEQFF. CDR3 nucleotide sequence: TGTGCCAGCAGCGTAGCTCCGGATCTGTTCGAGGGAGGATACAATGAGCAGTTCTTC.

The V and J genes are TRBV6-5 and TRBJ2-7, with D perhaps matching TRBD2 (6 bases). V shed 2 bases and J shed 3 bases, with 14 bases lying between them. There are 15 residues in the CDR3. Germline V gene sequence: CDR1 MNHEY, CDR2 SVGAGI. CDR3 sequence (DNA): TGTGCCAGCAGTTACCTAGCGACACCTCTCTACGAGCAGTACTTC. Protein: CASSYLATPLYEQYF.

V and J are TRBV7-9 and TRBJ2-1; 11 bases align to TRBD2. Germline assignment: CDR1 SEHNR and CDR2 FQNEAQ (reference sequence). V shed 5 bases, J shed 0 bases, and the junction held 9 bases outside the gene matches. The CDR3 consists of 18 residues. Here the CDR3 reads CASSPRGSGGDSYNEQFF. The CDR3, as DNA: TGTGCCAGCAGCCCCCGAGGTAGCGGGGGGGACTCCTACAATGAGCAGTTCTTC.

The chain carries TRBV9 and TRBJ1-4; 7 nucleotides line up with TRBD1. V was pared by 2 bases and J by 5 bases, with 9 bases of the junction left unmatched. This CDR3 contains 16 residues. From germline, CDR1 is SGDLS and CDR2 YYNGEE. CDR3 amino acids: CASSVHSDRPNEKLFF. CDR3 DNA sequence: TGTGCCAGCAGCGTCCATTCGGACAGGCCGAATGAAAAACTGTTTTTT. Combining the CDR3 with reference TRBV9 and TRBJ1-4 gives the whole variable domain DSGVTQTPKHLITATGQRVTLRCSPRSGDLSVYWYQQSLDQGLQFLIQYYNGEERAKGNILERFSAQQFPDLHSELNLSSLELGDSALYFCASSVHSDRPNEKLFFGSGTQLSVL.

In this sample, this clone turned up once. The rearrangement links TRBV30 to TRBJ2-7; D possibly corresponds to TRBD2 (5 bases). There are 13 residues in the CDR3. V gave up 3 bases and J gave up 3 bases, with 12 bases separating them. Germline CDR1 GTSNPN, CDR2 SVGIG (reference sequence). The CDR3 DNA is TGTGCCTGGAGCCTCGGGGAGAACTACGAGCAGTACTTC. Translated, it gives CAWSLGENYEQYF.